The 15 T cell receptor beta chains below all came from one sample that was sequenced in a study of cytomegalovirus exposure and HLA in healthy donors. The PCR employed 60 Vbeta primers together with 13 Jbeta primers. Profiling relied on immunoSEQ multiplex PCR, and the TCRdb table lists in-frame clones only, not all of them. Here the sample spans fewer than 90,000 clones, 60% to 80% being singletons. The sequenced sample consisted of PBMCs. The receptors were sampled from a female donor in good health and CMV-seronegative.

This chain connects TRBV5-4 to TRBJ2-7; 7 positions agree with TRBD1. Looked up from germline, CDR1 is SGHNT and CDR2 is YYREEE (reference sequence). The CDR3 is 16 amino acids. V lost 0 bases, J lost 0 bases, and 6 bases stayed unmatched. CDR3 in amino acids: CASSLAGGTSSYEQYF. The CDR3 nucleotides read TGTGCCAGCAGCTTGGCAGGGGGTACAAGCTCCTACGAGCAGTACTTC.

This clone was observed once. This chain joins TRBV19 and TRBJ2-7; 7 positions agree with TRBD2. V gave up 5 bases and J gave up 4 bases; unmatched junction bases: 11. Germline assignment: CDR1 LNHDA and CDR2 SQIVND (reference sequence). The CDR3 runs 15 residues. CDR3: CASSPRRETVYEQYF. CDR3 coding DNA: TGTGCCAGTAGTCCTCGGCGGGAGACCGTTTACGAGCAGTACTTC.

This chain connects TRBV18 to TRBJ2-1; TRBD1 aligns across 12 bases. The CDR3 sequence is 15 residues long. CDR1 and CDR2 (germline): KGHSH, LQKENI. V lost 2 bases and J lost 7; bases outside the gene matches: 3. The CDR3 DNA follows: TGTGCCAGCTCACCAGGGACAGGGGGCGGGAATGAGCAGTTCTTC. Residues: CASSPGTGGGNEQFF.

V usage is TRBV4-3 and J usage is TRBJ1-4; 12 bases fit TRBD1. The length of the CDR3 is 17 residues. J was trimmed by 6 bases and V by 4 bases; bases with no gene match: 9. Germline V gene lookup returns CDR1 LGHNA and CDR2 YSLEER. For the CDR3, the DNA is TGCGCCAGCAGCCGCCTCCCGGGACAGGGGGCGGATGAAAAACTGTTTTTT. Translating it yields CASSRLPGQGADEKLFF.

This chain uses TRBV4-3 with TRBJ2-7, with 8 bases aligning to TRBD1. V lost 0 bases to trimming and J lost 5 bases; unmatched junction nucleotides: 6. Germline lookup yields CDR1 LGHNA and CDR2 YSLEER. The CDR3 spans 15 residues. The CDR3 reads CASSQDRDRINEQYF. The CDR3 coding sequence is TGCGCCAGCAGCCAAGATCGGGACAGGATCAACGAGCAGTACTTC.

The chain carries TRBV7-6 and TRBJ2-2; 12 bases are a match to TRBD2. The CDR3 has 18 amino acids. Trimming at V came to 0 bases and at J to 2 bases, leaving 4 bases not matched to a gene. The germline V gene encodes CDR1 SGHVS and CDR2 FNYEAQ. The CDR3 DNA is TGTGCCAGCAGCTTAGCCCCTAGCGGGGGGGCTAACACCGGGGAGCTGTTTTTT. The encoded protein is CASSLAPSGGANTGELFF.

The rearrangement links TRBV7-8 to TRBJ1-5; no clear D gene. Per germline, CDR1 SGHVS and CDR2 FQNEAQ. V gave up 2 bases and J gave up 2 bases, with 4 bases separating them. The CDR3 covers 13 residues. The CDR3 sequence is CASSLFGNQPQHF. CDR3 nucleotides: TGTGCCAGCAGCTTATTCGGCAATCAGCCCCAGCATTTT.

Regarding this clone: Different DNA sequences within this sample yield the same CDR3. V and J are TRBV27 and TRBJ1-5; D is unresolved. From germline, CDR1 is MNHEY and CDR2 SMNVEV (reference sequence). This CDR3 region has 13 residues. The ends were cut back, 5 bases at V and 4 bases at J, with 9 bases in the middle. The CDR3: CASSPWPNQPQHF. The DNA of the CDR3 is TGTGCCAGCAGTCCCTGGCCTAATCAGCCCCAGCATTTT.

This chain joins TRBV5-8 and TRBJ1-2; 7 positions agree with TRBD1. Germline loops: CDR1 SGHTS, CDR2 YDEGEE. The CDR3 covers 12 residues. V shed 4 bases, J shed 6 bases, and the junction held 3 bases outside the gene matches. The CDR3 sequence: CASSPDRHGYTF. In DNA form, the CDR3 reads TGTGCCAGCAGCCCGGACAGGCATGGCTACACCTTC.

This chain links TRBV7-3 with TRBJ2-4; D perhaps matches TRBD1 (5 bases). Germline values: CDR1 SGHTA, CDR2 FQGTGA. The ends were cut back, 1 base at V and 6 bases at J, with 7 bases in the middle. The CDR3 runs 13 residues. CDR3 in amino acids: CASSLRQGNIQYF. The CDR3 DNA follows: TGTGCCAGCAGCTTAAGGCAGGGAAACATTCAGTACTTC.

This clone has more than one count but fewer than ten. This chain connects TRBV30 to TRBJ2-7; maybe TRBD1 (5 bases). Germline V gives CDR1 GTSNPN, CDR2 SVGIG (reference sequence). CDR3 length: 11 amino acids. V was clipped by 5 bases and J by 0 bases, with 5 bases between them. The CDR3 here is CAWGHSYEQYF. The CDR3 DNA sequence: TGTGCCTGGGGACACTCCTACGAGCAGTACTTC.

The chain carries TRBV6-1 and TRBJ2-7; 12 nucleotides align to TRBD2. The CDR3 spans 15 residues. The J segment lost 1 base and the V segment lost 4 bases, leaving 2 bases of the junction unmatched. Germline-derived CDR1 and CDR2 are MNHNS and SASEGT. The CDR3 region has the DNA TGTGCCAGCAGTGGGGGACTAGCGGGTTCCTACGAGCAGTACTTC. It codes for CASSGGLAGSYEQYF.

For the CDR3, the DNA is TGTGCCAGCACCGCCCGGGGACTAGGGGTAGATACGCAGTATTTT. Protein: CASTARGLGVDTQYF. The chain joins TRBV6-1 to TRBJ2-3; TRBD2 agrees at 8 bases. The germline V gene has CDR1 MNHNS and CDR2 SASEGT. The CDR3 is made up of 15 amino acids. V shed 7 bases, J shed 5 bases, and the junction held 11 bases outside the gene matches.

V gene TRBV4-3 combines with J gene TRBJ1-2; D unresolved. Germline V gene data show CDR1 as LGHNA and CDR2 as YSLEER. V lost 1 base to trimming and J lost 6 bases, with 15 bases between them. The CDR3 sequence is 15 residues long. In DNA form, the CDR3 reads TGCGCCAGCAGCCAAGTATCGCCTACAGTGGATGGCTACACCTTC. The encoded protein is CASSQVSPTVDGYTF.

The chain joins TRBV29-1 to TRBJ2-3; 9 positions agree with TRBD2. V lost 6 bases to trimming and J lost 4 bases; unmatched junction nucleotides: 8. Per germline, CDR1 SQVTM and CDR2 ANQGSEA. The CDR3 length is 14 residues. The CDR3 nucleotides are TGCAGCGTGGCTAGCGGGATTGTCTCAGATACGCAGTATTTT. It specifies CSVASGIVSDTQYF.